This T cell receptor (beta chain) emerged from a study of shared clonotypes between healthy human individuals. Overall study: The study used three CD4 naive, three CD4 memory, two CD8 naive and one CD8 memory plate per donor.

The CDR3 is made up of 14 amino acids. V lost 7 bases and J lost 2, with 14 bases in between. Germline CDR1 GTSNPN, CDR2 SVGIG (reference sequence). A word on this clone: Its antigen remains unknown.

Splitting of each subset's genomic DNA was done evenly across several immunoSEQ plates. The protocol was immunoSEQ multiplex PCR, while the TCRdb copy is restricted to in-frame clones and leaves out a portion. Of more than 2 million clones in the sample, approximately 95% are singletons; the top ten hold 0.9% to 1.3%. The study, taken as a whole, reports: Across several donors, naive CD4 shared 4.5% to 6%, naive CD8 under 4%, memory CD4 roughly 2.3%, memory CD8 around 0.36%. Non-shared clonotypes showed lower generation probabilities than clonotypes common to all four donors.

CD45RO-negative, CCR7-selected cells formed the naive CD8 fraction, which excluded terminally differentiated effector memory CD45RA+ cells. The sequence derives from a man between 18 and 29 years old in good health. The genes are TRBV30 and TRBJ2-2, with D perhaps assigned TRBD1 or TRBD2 (6 bases each). Sequenced material: naive CD8+ T cells sorted from blood. CDR3 nucleotide sequence: TGTGCCTCAGGCGGGGACACAAACACCGGGGAGCTGTTTTTT. This codes for CASGGDTNTGELFF.